This T cell receptor beta chain derives from a study of beta chain features in type 1 diabetes (dated by TCRdb to 2017 to 2018). Concerning the study at large: No differences in mean age, gender distribution, total cell number or subset yield were found between patients and healthy donors. In the study, recently diagnosed type 1 diabetes patients and matched healthy donors were compared on the TCRB repertoires of their sorted circulating CD4+ T cell subsets. Whereas all 30 or so donors provided naive and central memory subsets, regulatory and stem cell-like memory subsets were isolated from just 8 patients and roughly 8 healthy donors. Across all samples, about 110 million sorted cells were examined, and cell number per subset correlated strongly with RNA yield.

A single peripheral blood draw of approximately 100 mL on average was collected from each donor into heparinised tubes. A BD FACSAria II and a panel including CD45RO, CCR7, CD25, CD127, CD95 and CD27 were used to sort naive, central memory, regulatory and stem cell-like memory CD4+ T cells. A purity above 95% was achieved for all sorted populations. PBMCs were isolated right away by Lymphoprep density gradient centrifugation and were stained directly, without culture. Samples were stained and sorted in pairs, with one healthy donor and one patient per experiment, so that batch effects were minimized. The research as a whole found: Because cDNA was sequenced instead of genomic DNA, activated cells with high expression could be over-represented, although the groups did not differ in activation or CD3 levels. Naive, central memory and regulatory TCRB repertoires appeared more similar among patients than among healthy donors. Patients with type 1 diabetes made fewer insertions and deleted more nucleotides at VDJ recombination sites, implying thymic rearrangement abnormalities. PCR might favor shorter templates, but patient and control samples were amplified and corrected together, so any skew would affect both groups equally. HLA sub-analyses involved small numbers of individuals, so any influence of HLA type on TCRB rearrangement remained unresolved. A moderate but significant shortening of TCRB CDR3 length was observed in type 1 diabetes patients in all four CD4+ subsets.

V is shortened by 1 base, J by 1 base, and the region joining them spans 7 bases. The CDR3 has 15 amino acids, counting the end cysteine and phenylalanine. Only the CDR3 portion is preserved as DNA: 45 bases, with reading frame beginning at the first base. The germline V gene gives CDR1 as SGHTA and CDR2 as FQGNSA. In this sample, this clone turned up a few times. Its antigen is still unknown. No per-base quality is available; no much larger clone lies one base away. The High Capacity cDNA Reverse Transcription Kit was used to reverse transcribe all of the isolated RNA, meaning that expressed TCRB transcripts were what got sequenced. Naive, central memory and regulatory T cell samples underwent deep immunoSEQ sequencing, averaging around 3.9 million total reads per sample. After sorted cells were lysed in RLT buffer, RNA was extracted with DNase-treated RNeasy Micro or Mini kits, with the choice depending on cell number. To prevent cross-contamination, each cell subset was processed individually, whereas patient and healthy donor samples were processed jointly. The immunoSEQ multiplex PCR was used to amplify TCRB sequences from cDNA, yielding 87-bp fragments that span the CDR3 region. Sequencing of the amplicons was done on the Illumina HiSeq platform. Per the authors' processing: PCR bias was corrected computationally using synthetic template baselines, and reads within Hamming distance 2 were collapsed, with unmergeable singletons discarded. Reads were aligned to IMGT to assign V, D and J genes, CDR3 length, and insertions or deletions at six rearrangement sites. Within each subset, clonotype counts were normalized to sorted cell number, and only after that were true diversity and Gini coefficients computed with the tcR R package. Repertoire sharing was quantified using the overlap coefficient calculated on TCRB nucleotide sequences. Out-of-frame TCRB sequences from naive cells were analyzed to stand in for the pre-selection repertoire. Entries here come from immuneACCESS through TCRdb and include only in-frame sequences with V and J called. Some clones fail to appear in such tables; in the studies checked, an unresolved V gene covers under half of the shortfall, and the cause of the remainder is unknown. The D gene and trimming were derived from the DNA, and the V and J assignments and clone size from that table. The sample contains roughly 260,000 clones, under 13% of them found a single time. The ten most abundant clones make up approximately 0.015% of the sample.

Sequences were obtained from naive CD4+ T cells from blood. This specimen's cell subset or site label, interpreted: true naive CD4+ T cells. This clonotype was sampled from a man aged 30 to 39 with type 1 diabetes. Recombination joined TRBV7-2 with TRBJ2-2, and TRBD2 may be the D gene, going by 5 matching bases. The CDR3 protein is CASSLGGRNTGELFF. The DNA sequence is TGTGCCAGCAGCTTAGGAGGGCGGAACACCGGGGAGCTGTTTTTT. Reference TRBV7-2 and TRBJ2-2 genes cover what lies past the CDR3, so the full variable domain is GAGVSQSPSNKVTEKGKDVELRCDPISGHTALYWYRQSLGQGLEFLIYFQGNSAPDKSGLPSDRFSAERTGGSVSTLTIQRTQQEDSAVYLCASSLGGRNTGELFFGEGSRLTVL.